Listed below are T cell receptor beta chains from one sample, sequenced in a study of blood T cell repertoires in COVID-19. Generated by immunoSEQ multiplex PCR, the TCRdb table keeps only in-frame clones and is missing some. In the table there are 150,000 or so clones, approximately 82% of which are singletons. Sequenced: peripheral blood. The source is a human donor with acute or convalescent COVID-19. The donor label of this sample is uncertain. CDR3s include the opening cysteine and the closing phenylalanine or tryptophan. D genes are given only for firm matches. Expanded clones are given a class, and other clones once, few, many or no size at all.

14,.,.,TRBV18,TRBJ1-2,TGTGCCAGCTCACCGCAGGGTGCTAACTATGGCTACACCTTC,CASSPQGANYGYTF
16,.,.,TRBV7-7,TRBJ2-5,TGTGCCAGCAGCCCCGGGACAAGGGGGACGAAGGAGACCCAGTACTTC,CASSPGTRGTKETQYF
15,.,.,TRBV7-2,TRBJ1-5,TGTGCCAGCAGCTTAGCTGGACAACAGAATCAGCCCCAGCATTTT,CASSLAGQQNQPQHF
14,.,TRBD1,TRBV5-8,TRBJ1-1,TGTGCCAGCAGCAGAGGGTGGACAGGGGAGGGGGCTTTCTTT,CASSRGWTGEGAFF
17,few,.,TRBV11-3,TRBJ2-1,TGTGCCAGCAGCTTAGGGCAGGGGTTAGGTTCCTACAATGAGCAGTTCTTC,CASSLGQGLGSYNEQFF
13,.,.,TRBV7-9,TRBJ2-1,TGTGCCAGCAGCTTTCTACAGGACAATGAGCAGTTCTTC,CASSFLQDNEQFF
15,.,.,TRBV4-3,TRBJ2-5,TGCGCCAGCAGCCAGGCAAACCAGTACCAAGAGACCCAGTACTTC,CASSQANQYQETQYF
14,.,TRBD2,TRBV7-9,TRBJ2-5,TGTGCCAGCAGACCCGGACTAGCGGCGGAGACCCAGTACTTC,CASRPGLAAETQYF
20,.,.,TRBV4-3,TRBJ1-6,TGCGCCAGCAGCCAAGATTTAGGTGACACCCGTAGCTCCTATAATTCACCCCTCCACTTT,CASSQDLGDTRSSYNSPLHF
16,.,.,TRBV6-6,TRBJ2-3,TGTGCCAGCAGTCGACTGCTGGTACCCTTTAGAGATACGCAGTATTTT,CASSRLLVPFRDTQYF
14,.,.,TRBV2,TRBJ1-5,TGTGCCAGCAGGGGTGGCAGGGCAGATCAGCCCCAGCATTTT,CASRGGRADQPQHF
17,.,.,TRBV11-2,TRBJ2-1,TGTGCCAGCAGCTTAGGGAGAACAGGCTTCTCCTACAATGAGCAGTTCTTC,CASSLGRTGFSYNEQFF
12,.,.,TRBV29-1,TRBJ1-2,TGCAGCGTTGAAGGGGGGCCTTATGGCTACACCTTC,CSVEGGPYGYTF
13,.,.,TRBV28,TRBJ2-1,TGTGCCAGCAGTTTAGAGTTCTGGAATGAGCAGTTCTTC,CASSLEFWNEQFF
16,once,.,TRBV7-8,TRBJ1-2,TGTGCCAGCAGCTCCGTTCCGACCCCCGGAGGCTATGGCTACACCTTC,CASSSVPTPGGYGYTF
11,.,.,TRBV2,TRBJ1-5,TGTGCCAGCGGGCGTAGTCAGCCCCAGCATTTT,CASGRSQPQHF
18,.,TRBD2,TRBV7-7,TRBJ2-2,TGTGCCAGCAGCTTAGGGGTGACAGCGGGGGAGGTGTCCGGGGAGCTGTTTTTT,CASSLGVTAGEVSGELFF
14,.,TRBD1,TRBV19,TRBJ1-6,TGTGCCAGTAGTCGAGGACAGGATAATTCACCCCTCCACTTT,CASSRGQDNSPLHF
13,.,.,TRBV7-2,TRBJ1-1,TGTGCCAGCAGCTTAGGGGGAGTGGCTGAAGCTTTCTTT,CASSLGGVAEAFF
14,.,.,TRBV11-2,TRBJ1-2,TGTGCCAGCAGCCCCCCTGGAGGGGACTATGGCTACACCTTC,CASSPPGGDYGYTF
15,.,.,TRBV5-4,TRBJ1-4,TGTGCCAGCAGCAACCAGGGAAGTCGCGATGAAAAACTGTTTTTT,CASSNQGSRDEKLFF
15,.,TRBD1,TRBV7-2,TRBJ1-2,TGTGCCAGCACCGGAGGGGACAGGGGGCTAGATGGCTACACCTTC,CASTGGDRGLDGYTF
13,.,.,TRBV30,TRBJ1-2,TGTGCCTCCCCGCGAAGGGGGTACTATGGCTACACCTTC,CASPRRGYYGYTF
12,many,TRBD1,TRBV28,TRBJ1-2,TGTGCCAGCAGCGGGACAGGCTATGGCTACACCTTC,CASSGTGYGYTF
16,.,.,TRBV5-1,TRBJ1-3,TGCGCCAGCAGCATGAGGGCAGGCCTTAATCGGAACACCATATATTTT,CASSMRAGLNRNTIYF
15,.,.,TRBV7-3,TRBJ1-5,TGTGCCAGCAGTAAAGTCGGGGGATCGGGGCAGCCCCAGCATTTT,CASSKVGGSGQPQHF
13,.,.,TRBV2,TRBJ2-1,TGTGCCAGCAGTCCCCGGGACTACAATGAGCAGTTCTTC,CASSPRDYNEQFF
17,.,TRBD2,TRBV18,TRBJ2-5,TGTGCCAGCTCACCCGTCCAACTAGCGGGGGGGCAAGAGACCCAGTACTTC,CASSPVQLAGGQETQYF